This T cell receptor beta chain is drawn from a study of shared clonotypes between healthy human individuals. The ends were cut back, 5 bases at V and 1 base at J, with 30 bases in the middle. The CDR3 is 21 amino acids. Germline V CDR1 and CDR2: SGHRS, YFSETQ. Donors, without exception, were Caucasian adults residing in Nashville, Tennessee. At the deep level, the assay was run. Roughly 200 ng DNA, 25,000 to 35,000 T cell genomes, went into each sorted-subset replicate PCR. Profiling relied on immunoSEQ multiplex PCR, and the TCRdb table lists in-frame clones only, not all of them. The sample gives hundreds of thousands of clones, about 74% of which show up once; 1.7% is in the top ten.

Source material: memory CD4+ T cells sorted from blood. Subset given: CD45RA-negative fraction. The rearrangement links TRBV5-1 to TRBJ2-2; perhaps D is TRBD1 or TRBD2 (5 bases each). The TCR comes from a woman in her 30s in good health. As DNA, the CDR3 is TGCGCCAGCAGAAGTCAGGATCTAGGGGACCACCGGGGATTGAACACCGGGGAGCTGTTTTTT. Translated, it gives CASRSQDLGDHRGLNTGELFF. Full variable domain (missing parts from reference TRBV5-1 and TRBJ2-2): KAGVTQTPRYLIKTRGQQVTLSCSPISGHRSVSWYQQTPGQGLQFLFEYFSETQRNKGNFPGRFSGRQFSNSRSEMNVSTLELGDSALYLCASRSQDLGDHRGLNTGELFFGEGSRLTVL.